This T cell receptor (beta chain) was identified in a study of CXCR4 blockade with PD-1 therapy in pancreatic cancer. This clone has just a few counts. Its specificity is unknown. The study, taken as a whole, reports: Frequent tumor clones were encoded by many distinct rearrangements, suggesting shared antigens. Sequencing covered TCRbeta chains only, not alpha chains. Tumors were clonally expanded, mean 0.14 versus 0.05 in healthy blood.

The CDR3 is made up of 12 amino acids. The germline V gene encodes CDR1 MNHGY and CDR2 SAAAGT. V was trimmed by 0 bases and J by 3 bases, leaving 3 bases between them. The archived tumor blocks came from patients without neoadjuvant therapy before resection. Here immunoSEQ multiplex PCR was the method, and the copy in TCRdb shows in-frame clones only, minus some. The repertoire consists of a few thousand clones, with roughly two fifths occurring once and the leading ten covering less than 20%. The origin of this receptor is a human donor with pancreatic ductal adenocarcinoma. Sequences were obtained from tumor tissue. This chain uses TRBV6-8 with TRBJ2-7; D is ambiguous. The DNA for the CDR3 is TGTGCCAGCAGTTACTCGAGCTACGAGCAGTACTTC. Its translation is CASSYSSYEQYF.